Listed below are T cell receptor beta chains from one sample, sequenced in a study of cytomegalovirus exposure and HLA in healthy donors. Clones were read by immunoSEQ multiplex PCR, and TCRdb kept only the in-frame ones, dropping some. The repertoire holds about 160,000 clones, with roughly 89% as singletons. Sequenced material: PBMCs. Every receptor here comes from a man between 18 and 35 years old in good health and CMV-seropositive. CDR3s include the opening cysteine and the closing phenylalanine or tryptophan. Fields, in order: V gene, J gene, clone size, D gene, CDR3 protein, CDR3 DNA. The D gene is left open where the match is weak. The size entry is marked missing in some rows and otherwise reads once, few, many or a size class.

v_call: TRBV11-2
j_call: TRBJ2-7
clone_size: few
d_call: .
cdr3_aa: CASSWQVSEQYF
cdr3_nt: TGTGCCAGCAGCTGGCAGGTCAGCGAGCAGTACTTC

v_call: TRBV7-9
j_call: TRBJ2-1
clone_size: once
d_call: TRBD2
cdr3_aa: CASSAPGLGGHNEQFF
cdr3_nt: TGTGCCAGCAGCGCGCCGGGACTAGGAGGGCACAATGAGCAGTTCTTC

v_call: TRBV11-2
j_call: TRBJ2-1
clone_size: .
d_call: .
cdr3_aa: CASRSTRDTSPGSEQFF
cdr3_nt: TGTGCCAGCAGGTCAACCCGGGACACCTCTCCCGGTAGTGAGCAGTTCTTC

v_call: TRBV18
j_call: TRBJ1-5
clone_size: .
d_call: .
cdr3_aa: CASSRDRLHNQPQHF
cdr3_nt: TGTGCCAGCTCCCGCGACAGGTTACACAATCAGCCCCAGCATTTT

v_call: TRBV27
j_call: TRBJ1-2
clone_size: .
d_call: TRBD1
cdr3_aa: CASTLQGKPLLYGYTF
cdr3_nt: TGTGCCAGCACTTTACAGGGGAAGCCTCTACTCTATGGCTACACCTTC

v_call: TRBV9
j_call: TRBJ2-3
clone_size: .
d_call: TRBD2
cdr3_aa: CASSVFGLADTDTQYF
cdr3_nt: TGTGCCAGCAGCGTATTCGGACTAGCGGACACAGATACGCAGTATTTT

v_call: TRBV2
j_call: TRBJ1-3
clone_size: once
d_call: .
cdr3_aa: CASNGGLSGNTIYF
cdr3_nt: TGTGCCAGCAACGGGGGACTCTCTGGAAACACCATATATTTT

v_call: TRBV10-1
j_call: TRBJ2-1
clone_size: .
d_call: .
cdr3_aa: CASSSGVSNEQFF
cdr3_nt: TGCGCCAGCAGCTCAGGGGTCTCCAATGAGCAGTTCTTC

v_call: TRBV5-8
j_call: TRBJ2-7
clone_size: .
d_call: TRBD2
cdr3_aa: CASSFQREGHGREQYF
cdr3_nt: TGTGCCAGCAGCTTCCAGCGGGAGGGCCACGGTCGCGAGCAGTACTTC

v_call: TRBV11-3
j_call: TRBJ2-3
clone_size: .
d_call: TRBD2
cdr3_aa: CASSSLAGKPTDTQYF
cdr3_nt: TGTGCCAGCAGCTCCTTAGCGGGAAAGCCCACAGATACGCAGTATTTT

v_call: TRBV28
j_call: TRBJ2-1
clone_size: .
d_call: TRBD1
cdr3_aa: CASSSGQTRDEQFF
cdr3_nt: TGTGCCAGCAGTTCGGGACAGACAAGGGATGAGCAGTTCTTC

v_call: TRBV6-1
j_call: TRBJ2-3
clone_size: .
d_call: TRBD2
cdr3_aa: CASGGLAGSDTQYF
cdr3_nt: TGTGCCAGCGGGGGACTAGCGGGATCAGATACGCAGTATTTT

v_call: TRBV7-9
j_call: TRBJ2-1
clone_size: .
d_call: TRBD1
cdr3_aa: CASTVGDRGNEQFF
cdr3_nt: TGTGCCAGCACTGTAGGGGACAGGGGTAATGAGCAGTTCTTC

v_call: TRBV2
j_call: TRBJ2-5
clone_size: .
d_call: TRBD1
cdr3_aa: CASSWTGPRETQYF
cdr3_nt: TGTGCCAGCAGCTGGACAGGCCCTCGAGAGACCCAGTACTTC

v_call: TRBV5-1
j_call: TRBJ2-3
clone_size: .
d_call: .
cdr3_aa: CASSWTPTSTDTQYF
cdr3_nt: TGCGCCAGCAGCTGGACACCGACCAGCACAGATACGCAGTATTTT

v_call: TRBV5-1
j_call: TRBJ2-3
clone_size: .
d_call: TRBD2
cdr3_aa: CASRFSGSSTDTQYF
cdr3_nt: TGCGCCAGCAGGTTCAGCGGGAGTAGCACAGATACGCAGTATTTT

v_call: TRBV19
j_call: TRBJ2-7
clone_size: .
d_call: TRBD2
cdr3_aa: CASSIYGGRSSNEQYF
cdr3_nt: TGTGCCAGTAGTATTTACGGCGGGAGGAGTTCGAACGAGCAGTACTTC

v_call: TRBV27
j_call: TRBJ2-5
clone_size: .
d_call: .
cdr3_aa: CASSGGLTKETQYF
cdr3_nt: TGTGCCAGCAGTGGAGGGTTGACTAAGGAGACCCAGTACTTC

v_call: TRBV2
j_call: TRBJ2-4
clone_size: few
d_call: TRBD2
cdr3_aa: CASRAGLAGGLSAKNIQYF
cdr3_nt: TGTGCCAGCAGAGCTGGACTAGCGGGAGGGCTTTCGGCCAAAAACATTCAGTACTTC

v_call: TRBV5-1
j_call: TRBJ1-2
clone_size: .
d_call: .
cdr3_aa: CASSKTADGYTF
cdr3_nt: TGCGCCAGCAGCAAAACAGCAGATGGCTACACCTTC

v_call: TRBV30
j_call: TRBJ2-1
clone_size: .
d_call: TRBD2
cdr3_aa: CAWSRTSGRQFF
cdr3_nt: TGTGCCTGGAGTCGGACTAGCGGGAGGCAGTTCTTC

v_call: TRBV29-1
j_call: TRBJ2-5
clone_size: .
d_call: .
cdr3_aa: CSARDSGETQYF
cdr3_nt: TGCAGCGCCCGGGACTCGGGAGAGACCCAGTACTTC

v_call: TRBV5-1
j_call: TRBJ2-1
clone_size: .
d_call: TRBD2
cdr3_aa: CASSLSSGSSEQFF
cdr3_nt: TGCGCCAGCAGCTTAAGTAGCGGGAGTAGTGAGCAGTTCTTC

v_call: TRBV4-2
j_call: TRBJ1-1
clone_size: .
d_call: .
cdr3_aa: CASSQDSGRGEAFF
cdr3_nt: TGTGCCAGCAGCCAAGATAGTGGCAGGGGTGAAGCTTTCTTT

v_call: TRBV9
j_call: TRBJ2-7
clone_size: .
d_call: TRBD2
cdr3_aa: CASSATGTSVEQYF
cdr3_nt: TGTGCCAGCAGCGCTACCGGGACTAGCGTAGAGCAGTACTTC

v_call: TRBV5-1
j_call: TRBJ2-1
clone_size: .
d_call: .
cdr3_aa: CASSLTSGTDFGEQFF
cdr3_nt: TGCGCCAGCAGCTTGACGTCAGGGACTGATTTCGGTGAGCAGTTCTTC

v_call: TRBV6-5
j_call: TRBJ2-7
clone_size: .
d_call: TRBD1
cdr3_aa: CASGTGYTSHEQYF
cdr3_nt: TGTGCCAGCGGGACAGGGTATACTTCGCACGAGCAGTACTTC

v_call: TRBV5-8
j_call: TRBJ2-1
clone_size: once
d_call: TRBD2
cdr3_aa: CASSLTSGFYNEQFF
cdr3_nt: TGTGCCAGCAGCTTGACTAGCGGGTTTTACAATGAGCAGTTCTTC

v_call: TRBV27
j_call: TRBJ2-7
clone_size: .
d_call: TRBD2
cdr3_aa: CASRLAGDYEQYF
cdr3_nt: TGTGCCAGCAGACTAGCGGGAGACTACGAGCAGTACTTC

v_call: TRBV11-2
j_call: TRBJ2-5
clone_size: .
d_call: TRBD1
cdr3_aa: CASSLYRGVETQYF
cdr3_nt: TGTGCCAGCAGCCTGTACAGGGGAGTGGAGACCCAGTACTTC

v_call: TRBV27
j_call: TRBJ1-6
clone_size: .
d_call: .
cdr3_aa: CASSSSGTRALHF
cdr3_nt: TGTGCCAGCAGTTCTTCCGGGACTAGGGCCCTCCACTTT

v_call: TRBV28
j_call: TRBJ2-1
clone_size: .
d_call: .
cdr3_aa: CASRNRDFPYNEQFF
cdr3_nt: TGTGCCAGCAGGAATCGGGACTTTCCTTACAATGAGCAGTTCTTC

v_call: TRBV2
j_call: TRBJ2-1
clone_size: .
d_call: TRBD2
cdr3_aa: CASNPTSGSNEQFF
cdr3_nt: TGTGCCAGCAATCCCACTAGCGGGAGCAATGAGCAGTTCTTC

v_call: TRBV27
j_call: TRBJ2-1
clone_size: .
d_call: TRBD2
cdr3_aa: CASSPRLAGSYNEQFF
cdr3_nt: TGTGCCAGCAGCCCTAGACTAGCGGGATCCTACAATGAGCAGTTCTTC

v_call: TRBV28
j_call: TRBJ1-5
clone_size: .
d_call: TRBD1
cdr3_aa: CASSLKGANSNQPQHF
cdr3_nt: TGTGCCAGCAGTTTGAAGGGGGCCAATAGCAATCAGCCCCAGCATTTT

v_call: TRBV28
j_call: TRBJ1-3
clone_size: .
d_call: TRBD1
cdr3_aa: CASSSYQGASGNTIYF
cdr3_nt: TGTGCCAGCAGTTCCTACCAGGGGGCCTCTGGAAACACCATATATTTT

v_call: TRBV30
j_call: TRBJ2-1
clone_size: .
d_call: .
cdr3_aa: CAWATSSYNEQFF
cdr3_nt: TGTGCCTGGGCGACTAGCTCCTACAATGAGCAGTTCTTC